Listed below are T cell receptor beta chains from one sample, sequenced in a study of patients and donors after allogeneic stem cell transplantation. In TCRdb, the RT-PCR reads were re-called with MiXCR into one record per CDR3 protein. The sample holds roughly 190,000 distinct CDR3 sequences, roughly 40% seen once. The sample was blood, either unsorted or a sorted T cell fraction (not recorded which). All receptors come from a human donor who was either an allogeneic HSCT recipient or a stem cell or donor lymphocyte infusion donor (not recorded which). It is not recorded whose cells these are; they may come from a transplant donor. The CDR3 runs from the conserved cysteine through the conserved F or W. Each record gives: CDR3 DNA, CDR3 protein, V gene, clone size, J gene, D gene. The D gene is left open where the match is weak. The size entry is marked missing in some rows and otherwise reads once, few, many or a size class.

DNA: TGTGCCAGCAGCCCAAACACGAACACTGAAGCTTTCTTT; CDR3: CASSPNTNTEAFF; V: TRBV9; size: .; J: TRBJ1-1; D: .
DNA: TGCGCCAGCGAAAGGGGGTCCGGCAACGAGCAGTACTTC; CDR3: CASERGSGNEQYF; V: TRBV5-1; size: .; J: TRBJ2-7; D: .
DNA: TGTGCCAGCAGTTCTCTAGCGGGAGCGAGGAGGGACGAGCAGTACTTC; CDR3: CASSSLAGARRDEQYF; V: TRBV6-5; size: .; J: TRBJ2-7; D: TRBD2
DNA: TGCAGCGTGAGGGACAGGACGAACACTGAAGCTTTCTTT; CDR3: CSVRDRTNTEAFF; V: TRBV29-1; size: .; J: TRBJ1-1; D: TRBD1
DNA: TGCGCCAGCAGCTCACAGGGGCCCTCCTACGAGCAGTACTTC; CDR3: CASSSQGPSYEQYF; V: TRBV5-1; size: few; J: TRBJ2-7; D: TRBD1
DNA: TGTGCCAGCGCGACAGAGAGTGAGCAGTTCTTC; CDR3: CASATESEQFF; V: TRBV2; size: .; J: TRBJ2-1; D: .
DNA: TGTGCCAGCAGCTTAGATCGGTACGGGGTTGGAGGCTACACCTTC; CDR3: CASSLDRYGVGGYTF; V: TRBV7-8; size: few; J: TRBJ1-2; D: .
DNA: TGTGCCAGCTCACCAGGGCTGGAACAGCCCCAGCATTTT; CDR3: CASSPGLEQPQHF; V: TRBV18; size: .; J: TRBJ1-5; D: .
DNA: TGTGCCAGCAGCTCGGACGGGTTCTCTGGAAACACCATATATTTT; CDR3: CASSSDGFSGNTIYF; V: TRBV7-3; size: .; J: TRBJ1-3; D: .
DNA: TGTGCCAGCACCCGCCGGACCCAGACAGGAGTCTTTACTGGAAACACCATATATTTT; CDR3: CASTRRTQTGVFTGNTIYF; V: TRBV12-3/TRBV12-4; size: .; J: TRBJ1-3; D: .
DNA: TGCGCCAGCAGCGCGGCCCCGAACACTGAAGCTTTCTTT; CDR3: CASSAAPNTEAFF; V: TRBV5-1; size: .; J: TRBJ1-1; D: .
DNA: TGTGCCACCAGCAGAAGTCCGTCTTCAAAAGCAGACTCCTACGAGCAGTACTTC; CDR3: CATSRSPSSKADSYEQYF; V: TRBV15; size: few; J: TRBJ2-7; D: .
DNA: TGTGCCACTATGGGCACTGAAGCTTTCTTT; CDR3: CATMGTEAFF; V: TRBV24-1; size: .; J: TRBJ1-1; D: .
DNA: TGTGCCAGCAGTTACTCGAATACCGCATCTGGGGCCAACGTCCTGACTTTC; CDR3: CASSYSNTASGANVLTF; V: TRBV6-2/TRBV6-3; size: few; J: TRBJ2-6; D: .
DNA: TGTGCCAGCAGCTTAGGGCGGGGTACGCAGTATTTT; CDR3: CASSLGRGTQYF; V: TRBV11-2; size: .; J: TRBJ2-3; D: .
DNA: TGTGCCAGCAGTTACTCAAGTTGGGGGCAGTTCTTC; CDR3: CASSYSSWGQFF; V: TRBV6-6; size: few; J: TRBJ2-1; D: .
DNA: TGTGCCAGCAGCTCGGTCGGAGGTACAGATACGCAGTATTTT; CDR3: CASSSVGGTDTQYF; V: TRBV7-6; size: .; J: TRBJ2-3; D: .
DNA: TGTGCCAGCAGTCGAGGACGAGGGGGCACAGATACGCAGTATTTT; CDR3: CASSRGRGGTDTQYF; V: TRBV12-3/TRBV12-4; size: few; J: TRBJ2-3; D: .
DNA: TGCGCCAGCAGCCACGGGACTAGCGATTCCTACGAGCAGTACTTC; CDR3: CASSHGTSDSYEQYF; V: TRBV5-1; size: few; J: TRBJ2-7; D: TRBD2
DNA: TGTGCCAGCAGCCCACCTATTGGGCAGCCGGAGGGTGAAGCTTTCTTT; CDR3: CASSPPIGQPEGEAFF; V: TRBV7-9; size: .; J: TRBJ1-1; D: .
DNA: TGTGCCAGCAGCCCGACAGGACTTAATGAAAAACTGTTTTTT; CDR3: CASSPTGLNEKLFF; V: TRBV7-2; size: many; J: TRBJ1-4; D: .
DNA: TGCGCCAGCAGCTTGAGTCCAGCTTCTGGAAACACCATATATTTT; CDR3: CASSLSPASGNTIYF; V: TRBV5-1; size: .; J: TRBJ1-3; D: .
DNA: TGCGCCAGCAGGTGGGACAGTTACAATGAGCAGTTCTTC; CDR3: CASRWDSYNEQFF; V: TRBV5-1; size: .; J: TRBJ2-1; D: TRBD1
DNA: TGCGCCAGCAGCTTGGCCACAGGGGGCGGAGGCCGGAACACTGAAGCTTTCTTT; CDR3: CASSLATGGGGRNTEAFF; V: TRBV5-1; size: .; J: TRBJ1-1; D: TRBD1
DNA: TGTGCCTGGAGTGTATGGGCTAGCGTAACCTCTGGGGCCAACGTCCTGACTTTC; CDR3: CAWSVWASVTSGANVLTF; V: TRBV30; size: .; J: TRBJ2-6; D: .
DNA: TGTGCCAGCAGCCGAGAAGGGGACCCGAACACTGAAGCTTTCTTT; CDR3: CASSREGDPNTEAFF; V: TRBV7-8; size: .; J: TRBJ1-1; D: .
DNA: TGTGCCACCAGTGATGCCGGGACAGGGGAGGATTCACCCCTCCACTTT; CDR3: CATSDAGTGEDSPLHF; V: TRBV24-1; size: .; J: TRBJ1-6; D: TRBD1
DNA: TGTGCCAGCAGCCAAGATTTGGCGGACAGAACCTACTATGGCTACACCTTC; CDR3: CASSQDLADRTYYGYTF; V: TRBV4-2; size: .; J: TRBJ1-2; D: .
DNA: TGTGCCACCAGCAGAGAGAATCGAGGGGCGAACTATGGCTACACCTTC; CDR3: CATSRENRGANYGYTF; V: TRBV15; size: .; J: TRBJ1-2; D: .
DNA: TGTGCCAGCAGATCGGACAGCCTGAGGGAAAAACTGTTTTTT; CDR3: CASRSDSLREKLFF; V: TRBV6-2/TRBV6-3; size: .; J: TRBJ1-4; D: .
DNA: TGTGCCAGCAGTTCCGGGGCTGTCTGGGGAGAAAAACTGTTTTTT; CDR3: CASSSGAVWGEKLFF; V: TRBV12-3/TRBV12-4; size: few; J: TRBJ1-4; D: .
DNA: TGTGCCAGCAGCCCAATATCGATTGTCATCCATGAGCAGTTCTTC; CDR3: CASSPISIVIHEQFF; V: TRBV7-9; size: .; J: TRBJ2-1; D: .